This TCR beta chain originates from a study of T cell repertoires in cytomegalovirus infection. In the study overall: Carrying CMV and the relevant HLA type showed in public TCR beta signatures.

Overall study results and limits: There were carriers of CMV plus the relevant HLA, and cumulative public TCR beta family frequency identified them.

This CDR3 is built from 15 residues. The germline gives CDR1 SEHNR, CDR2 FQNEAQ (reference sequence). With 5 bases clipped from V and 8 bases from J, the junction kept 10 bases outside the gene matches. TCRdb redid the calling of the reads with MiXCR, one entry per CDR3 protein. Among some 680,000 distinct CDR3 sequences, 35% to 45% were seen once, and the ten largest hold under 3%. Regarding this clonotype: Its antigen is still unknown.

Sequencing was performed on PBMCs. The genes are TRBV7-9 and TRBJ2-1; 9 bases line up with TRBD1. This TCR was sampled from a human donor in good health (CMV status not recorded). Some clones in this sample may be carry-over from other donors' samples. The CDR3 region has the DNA TGTGCCAGCAGCCTTAGACAGGGGGTAAAGGATGAGCAGTTCTTC. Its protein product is CASSLRQGVKDEQFF. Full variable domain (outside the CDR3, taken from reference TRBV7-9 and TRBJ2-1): DTGVSQNPRHKITKRGQNVTFRCDPISEHNRLYWYRQTLGQGPEFLTYFQNEAQLEKSRLLSDRFSAERPKGSFSTLEIQRTEQGDSAMYLCASSLRQGVKDEQFFGPGTRLTVL.